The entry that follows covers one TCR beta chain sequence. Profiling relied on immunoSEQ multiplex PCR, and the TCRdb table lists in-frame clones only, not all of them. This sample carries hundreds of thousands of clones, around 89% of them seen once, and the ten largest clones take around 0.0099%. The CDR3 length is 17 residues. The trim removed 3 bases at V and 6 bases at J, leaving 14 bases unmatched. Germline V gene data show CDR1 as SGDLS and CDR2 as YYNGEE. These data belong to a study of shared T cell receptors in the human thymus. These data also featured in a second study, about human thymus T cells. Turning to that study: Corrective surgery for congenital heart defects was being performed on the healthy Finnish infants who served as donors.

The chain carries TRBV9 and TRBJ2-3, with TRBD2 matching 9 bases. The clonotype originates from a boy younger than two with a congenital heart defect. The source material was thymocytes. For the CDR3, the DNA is TGTGCCAGCAGCGGATCGACGTCTAGCGGGAATGTGGATACGCAGTATTTT. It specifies CASSGSTSSGNVDTQYF.